The clone carrying this T cell receptor (beta chain) showed up many times. This entry is derived from a study of early T cells in non-severe SARS-CoV-2 infection. TCRdb ran MiXCR on the 5' RACE reads and lists one entry per CDR3 protein. Of about 84,000 distinct CDR3 sequences detected, around 10% appear once; the ten largest clones hold 2.6%. V shed 7 bases and J 2 bases; nucleotides not matched to a gene: 11. There are 16 residues in the CDR3. CDR1 is MDHEN and CDR2 is SYDVKM in the germline V gene. This TCR was sampled from an adult who was a healthcare worker with PCR-confirmed SARS-CoV-2 infection or an uninfected control (not recorded which). The sequencing sample was made of whole blood. This chain joins TRBV28 and TRBJ1-1, with 9 bases matching TRBD1. The CDR3 nucleotides read TGTGCCAGCACCGATAGACCGGGACAGGGAAACACTGAAGCTTTCTTT. This codes for CASTDRPGQGNTEAFF.